The 10 T cell receptor beta chains below were found in one sample sequenced in a study of beta chain features in type 1 diabetes. The entirety of the isolated RNA underwent reverse transcription, so expressed TCRB transcripts were sequenced. The data were produced by immunoSEQ multiplex PCR, yet TCRdb's version contains in-frame clones alone and is incomplete. This table holds roughly 240,000 clones, about 70% found once. Sequencing was carried out using naive CD4+ T cells from blood. These receptors all stem from a man under 40 in good health.

This sequence joins TRBV27 and TRBJ2-3; D is undetermined. The ends were cut back, 1 base at V and 2 bases at J, with 7 bases in the middle. The CDR3 runs 14 residues. CDR1 and CDR2 (germline): MNHEY, SMNVEV (reference sequence). CDR3 bases: TGTGCCAGCAGTTTATTTTCCCTCACAGATACGCAGTATTTT. This codes for CASSLFSLTDTQYF.

V and J are TRBV28 and TRBJ2-2; D may be TRBD2 (5 bases). CDR1 and CDR2 (germline): MDHEN, SYDVKM. The CDR3 runs to 14 residues. V lost 3 bases, J lost 6 bases, and 11 bases lay in between. CDR3 DNA: TGTGCCAGCAGTTTTCGGGGTTTCGCCGGGGAGCTGTTTTTT. As protein: CASSFRGFAGELFF.

V and J are TRBV7-7 and TRBJ2-1, with TRBD1 matching 8 bases. Germline V gene sequence: CDR1 SSHAT, CDR2 FNYEAQ (reference sequence). The V gene end was trimmed by 5 bases and the J gene end by 4 bases; junction bases not matched to a gene: 7. The CDR3 runs to 15 residues. CDR3 in DNA: TGTGCCAGCAGCCACGGACAGGGAAATTACAATGAGCAGTTCTTC. Protein product: CASSHGQGNYNEQFF.

Points on this clone: Other DNA sequences in the same sample also yield this CDR3. V gene TRBV11-2 combines with J gene TRBJ2-5, with D unclear. Germline CDR1 reads SGHAT; CDR2 reads FQNNGV. This CDR3 is built from 12 residues. Trimming pared 1 base from V and 5 bases from J, leaving 5 bases between. CDR3 in amino acids: CASSLVRETQYF. The CDR3 coding sequence is TGTGCCAGCAGCTTAGTCCGGGAGACCCAGTACTTC.

The genes are TRBV6-5 and TRBJ2-3; D perhaps matches TRBD1 (6 bases). Trimming left V 6 bases short and J 4 bases short, with 8 bases between. Germline assignment: CDR1 MNHEY and CDR2 SVGAGI. The length of the CDR3 is 12 residues. The CDR3 nucleotides are TGTGCCAGCAGCAGGGGCCCAGATACGCAGTATTTT. This gives the protein CASSRGPDTQYF.

The rearrangement links TRBV4-3 to TRBJ2-3; D is perhaps TRBD2 (6 bases). CDR1 and CDR2 from the germline V gene are LGHNA and YSLEER. The CDR3 consists of 16 residues. The V gene lost 5 bases and the J gene lost 3 bases, with 18 bases spanning the gap. Here the CDR3 reads CASSSSHPGGTDTQYF. In DNA, the CDR3 is TGCGCCAGCAGCTCGTCGCATCCCGGAGGGACAGATACGCAGTATTTT.

As for this clone: The sample holds other DNA sequences that translate to the same CDR3. The chain carries TRBV29-1 and TRBJ2-5; no definite D call. Germline loops: CDR1 SQVTM, CDR2 ANQGSEA. The CDR3 is 12 residues long. Trimming took 4 bases from V and 1 from J, leaving 7 bases between them. This chain's CDR3 is CSVGRSQETQYF. The DNA of the CDR3 is TGCAGCGTTGGTCGCAGCCAAGAGACCCAGTACTTC.

The chain recombines TRBV15 with TRBJ2-6; D is unresolved. Per the germline V gene, CDR1 is LNHNV and CDR2 is YYDKDF (reference sequence). This CDR3 contains 14 residues. Trimming took off 5 bases at V and 4 bases at J, with 9 bases between the two ends. CDR3 region: CATSGKAGANVLTF. For the CDR3, the DNA is TGTGCCACCAGCGGAAAAGCGGGGGCCAACGTCCTGACTTTC.

This clone has only a few counts. V usage is TRBV5-1 and J usage is TRBJ1-1, with unresolved D. V lost 2 bases and J 3 bases, leaving 8 bases between the germline ends. Per the germline V gene, CDR1 is SGHRS and CDR2 is YFSETQ. This CDR3 has 13 residues. The CDR3 spells CASSLDGYTEAFF. As DNA, the CDR3 is TGCGCCAGCAGCTTAGACGGATACACTGAAGCTTTCTTT.

The chain carries TRBV27 and TRBJ2-1, with D uncertain. V lost 7 bases to trimming and J lost 5 bases, with 6 bases between them. This CDR3 comprises 11 residues. CDR1 and CDR2 (germline): MNHEY, SMNVEV (reference sequence). The CDR3 spells CASISNNEQFF. CDR3 DNA sequence: TGTGCCAGCATTTCCAACAATGAGCAGTTCTTC.